The 8 T cell receptor beta chains below come from one sample, sequenced in a study of preoperative IRX-2 immunotherapy in early breast cancer. The assay was immunoSEQ multiplex PCR, and TCRdb's table has in-frame clones only and misses some. Among roughly 34,000 clones listed, roughly 89% were seen once. Described treatment: preoperative locoregional IRX-2 cytokine immunotherapy. The specimen comprised tumor tissue, sampled after IRX-2 immunotherapy. The receptor source for this set is a human donor with breast cancer.

The chain joins TRBV30 to TRBJ1-1, with a tentative D call TRBD1 (6 bases). The germline V and J ends were trimmed by 0 bases and 5 bases, with 16 bases remaining between them. In germline, CDR1 is GTSNPN, CDR2 SVGIG (reference sequence). The CDR3 sequence is 15 residues long. The CDR3 is CAWSVRGLRWTEAFF. The CDR3 DNA reads TGTGCCTGGAGTGTACGGGGGCTCCGGTGGACTGAAGCTTTCTTT.

The V gene is TRBV11-3, the J gene TRBJ2-3; D possibly corresponds to TRBD2 (7 bases). V was pared by 5 bases and J by 13 bases, with 25 bases between. The CDR3 totals 15 residues. Germline CDR1 reads SGHNT; CDR2 reads YENEEA. The CDR3 loop is CASSLQGGGLPPKYF. The CDR3 coding sequence is TGTGCCAGCAGCCTCCAGGGAGGGGGACTGCCCCCAAAGTATTTT.

This sequence joins TRBV11-3 and TRBJ1-1; tentative D call: TRBD1 (5 bases). Germline CDR1 reads SGHNT; CDR2 reads YENEEA. V was cut by 0 bases and J by 6 bases, with 14 bases left in between. The CDR3 is 15 amino acids. CDR3: CASSLEAGLRAEAFF. DNA for the CDR3: TGTGCCAGCAGCTTAGAGGCAGGGCTAAGGGCTGAAGCTTTCTTT. The full variable domain, in which reference TRBV11-3 and TRBJ1-1 provide the parts outside the CDR3, is EAGVVQSPRYKIIEKKQPVAFWCNPISGHNTLYWYLQNLGQGPELLIRYENEEAVDDSQLPKDRFSAERLKGVDSTLKIQPAELGDSAVYLCASSLEAGLRAEAFFGQGTRLTVV.

V gene TRBV7-6 combines with J gene TRBJ1-2; D unclear. Deletions cut 3 bases from V and 6 bases from J, with 17 bases between. Germline CDR1 and CDR2: SGHVS and FNYEAQ. There are 15 residues in the CDR3. The CDR3 is CASSLIYPAVDGYTF. In DNA form, the CDR3 reads TGTGCCAGCAGCTTGATTTACCCGGCAGTCGATGGCTACACCTTC.

This clone was seen once. The chain combines TRBV6-8 with TRBJ2-3, with 7 nucleotides matching TRBD1. V gave up 8 bases and J gave up 11 bases; unmatched junction bases: 13. CDR1 is MNHGY, CDR2 SAAAGT, per germline. The CDR3 totals 13 residues. The CDR3 spells CASVGQMGFGQYF. CDR3 coding DNA: TGTGCCAGCGTGGGACAGATGGGTTTTGGGCAGTATTTT.

This chain connects TRBV19 to TRBJ1-1; 7 nucleotides line up with TRBD1. CDR1 LNHDA and CDR2 SQIVND come from the germline V gene (reference sequence). The CDR3 has 15 amino acids. The trim removed 5 bases at V and 7 bases at J, leaving 13 bases unmatched. CDR3 amino acids: CASSVTGRGGVEAFF. The CDR3 DNA reads TGTGCCAGTAGTGTGACAGGGAGGGGAGGGGTTGAAGCTTTCTTT.

The chain recombines TRBV11-3 with TRBJ1-3; D is possibly TRBD1 (5 bases). Looked up from germline, CDR1 is SGHNT and CDR2 is YENEEA. The V end was cut by 5 bases, the J end by 0 bases, with 11 bases between. CDR3 length: 15 amino acids. CDR3 nucleotide sequence: TGTGCCAGCAGCCACTACGGGGGCTCTGGAAACACCATATATTTT. It encodes CASSHYGGSGNTIYF. Variable domain in full (rest from reference TRBV11-3 and TRBJ1-3): EAGVVQSPRYKIIEKKQPVAFWCNPISGHNTLYWYLQNLGQGPELLIRYENEEAVDDSQLPKDRFSAERLKGVDSTLKIQPAELGDSAVYLCASSHYGGSGNTIYFGEGSWLTVV.

The chain has TRBV4-1 and TRBJ1-1, with a possible D match to TRBD1 (5 bases). Trimming removed 4 bases at V and 3 bases at J, with 18 bases between. Germline-derived CDR1 and CDR2 are MGHRA and YSYEKL. CDR3 size: 16 residues. CDR3 nucleotide sequence: TGCGCCAGCAGCCTAAACATGTGGCAGGGCGACACTGAAGCTTTCTTT. Translating it yields CASSLNMWQGDTEAFF.